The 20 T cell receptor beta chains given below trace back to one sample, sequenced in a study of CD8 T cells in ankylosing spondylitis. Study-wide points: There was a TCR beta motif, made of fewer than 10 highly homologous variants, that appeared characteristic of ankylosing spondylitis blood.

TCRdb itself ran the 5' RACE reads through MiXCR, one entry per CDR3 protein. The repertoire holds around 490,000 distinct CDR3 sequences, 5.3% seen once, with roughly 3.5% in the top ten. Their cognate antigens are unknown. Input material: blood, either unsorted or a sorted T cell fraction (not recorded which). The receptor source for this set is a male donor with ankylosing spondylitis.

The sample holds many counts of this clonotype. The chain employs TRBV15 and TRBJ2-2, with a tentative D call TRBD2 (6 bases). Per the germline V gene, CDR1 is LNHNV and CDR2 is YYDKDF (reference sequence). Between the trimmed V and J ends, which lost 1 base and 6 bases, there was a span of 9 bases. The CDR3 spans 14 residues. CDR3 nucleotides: TGTGCCACCAGCAGAGTGGGGAGGCCCGGGGAGCTGTTTTTT. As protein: CATSRVGRPGELFF.

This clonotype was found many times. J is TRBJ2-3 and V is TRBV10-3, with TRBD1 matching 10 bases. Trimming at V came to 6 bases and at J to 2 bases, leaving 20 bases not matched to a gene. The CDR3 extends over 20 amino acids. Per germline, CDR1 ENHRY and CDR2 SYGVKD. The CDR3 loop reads CAIRAIPGQGSLVFTDTQYF. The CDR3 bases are TGTGCCATCAGAGCCATACCGGGACAGGGGTCCTTGGTCTTCACAGATACGCAGTATTTT.

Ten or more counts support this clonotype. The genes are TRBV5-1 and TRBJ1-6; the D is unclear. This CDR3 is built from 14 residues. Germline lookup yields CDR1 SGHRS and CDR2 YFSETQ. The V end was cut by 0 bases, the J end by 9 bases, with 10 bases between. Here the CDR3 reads CASSLGEVSSPLHF. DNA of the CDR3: TGCGCCAGCAGCTTGGGGGAAGTTAGTTCACCCCTCCACTTT. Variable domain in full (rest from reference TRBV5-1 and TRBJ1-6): KAGVTQTPRYLIKTRGQQVTLSCSPISGHRSVSWYQQTPGQGLQFLFEYFSETQRNKGNFPGRFSGRQFSNSRSEMNVSTLELGDSALYLCASSLGEVSSPLHFGNGTRLTVT.

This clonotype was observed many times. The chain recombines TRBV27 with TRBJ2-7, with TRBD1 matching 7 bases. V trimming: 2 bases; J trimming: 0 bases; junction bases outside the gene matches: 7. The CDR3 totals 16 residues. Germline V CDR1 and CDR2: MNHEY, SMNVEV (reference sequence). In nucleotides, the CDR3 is TGTGCCAGCAGTTTAGGGTGGGGACAGAGCTCCTACGAGCAGTACTTC. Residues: CASSLGWGQSSYEQYF.

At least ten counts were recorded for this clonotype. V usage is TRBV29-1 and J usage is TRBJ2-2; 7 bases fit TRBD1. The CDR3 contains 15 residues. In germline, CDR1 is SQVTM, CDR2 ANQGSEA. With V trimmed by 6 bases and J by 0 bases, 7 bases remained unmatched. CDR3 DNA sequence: TGCAGCGTCTCTGGACAGGTCGCGAACACCGGGGAGCTGTTTTTT. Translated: CSVSGQVANTGELFF.

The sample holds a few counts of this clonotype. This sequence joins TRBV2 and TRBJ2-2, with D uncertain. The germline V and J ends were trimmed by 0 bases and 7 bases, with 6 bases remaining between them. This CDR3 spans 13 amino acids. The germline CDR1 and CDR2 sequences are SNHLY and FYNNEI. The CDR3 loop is CASSEALIGELFF. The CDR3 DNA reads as TGTGCCAGCAGTGAAGCGCTAATCGGGGAGCTGTTTTTT.

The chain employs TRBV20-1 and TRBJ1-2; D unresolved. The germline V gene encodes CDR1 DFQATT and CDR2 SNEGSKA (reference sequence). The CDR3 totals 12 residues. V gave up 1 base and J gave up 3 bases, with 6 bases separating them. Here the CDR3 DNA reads TGCAGTGCTAGAGGGTGGGACTATGGCTACACCTTC. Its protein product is CSARGWDYGYTF.

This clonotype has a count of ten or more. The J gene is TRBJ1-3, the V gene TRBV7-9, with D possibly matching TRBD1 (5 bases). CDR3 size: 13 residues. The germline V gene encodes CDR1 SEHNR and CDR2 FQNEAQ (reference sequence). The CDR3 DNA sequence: TGTGTCACACAGGAAGTGGCGGGAAACACCATATATTTT. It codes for CVTQEVAGNTIYF.

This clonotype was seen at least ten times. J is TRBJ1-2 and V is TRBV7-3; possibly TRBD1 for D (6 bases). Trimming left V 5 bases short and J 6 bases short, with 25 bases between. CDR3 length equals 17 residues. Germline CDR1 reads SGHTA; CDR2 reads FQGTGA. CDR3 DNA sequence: TGTGCCAGCAGCCTCATGGGGGGCAGGATAAATCGAAATGGCTACACCTTC. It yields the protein CASSLMGGRINRNGYTF. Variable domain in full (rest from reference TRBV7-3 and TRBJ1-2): GAGVSQTPSNKVTEKGKYVELRCDPISGHTALYWYRQSLGQGPEFLIYFQGTGAADDSGLPNDRFFAVRPEGSVSTLKIQRTERGDSAVYLCASSLMGGRINRNGYTFGSGTRLTVV.

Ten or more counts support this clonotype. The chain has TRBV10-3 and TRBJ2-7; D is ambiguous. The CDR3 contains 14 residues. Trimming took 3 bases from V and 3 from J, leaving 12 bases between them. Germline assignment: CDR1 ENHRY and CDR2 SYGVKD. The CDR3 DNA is TGTGCCATCAGTGAAAATCTAGGGAACTACGAGCAGTACTTC. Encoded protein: CAISENLGNYEQYF.

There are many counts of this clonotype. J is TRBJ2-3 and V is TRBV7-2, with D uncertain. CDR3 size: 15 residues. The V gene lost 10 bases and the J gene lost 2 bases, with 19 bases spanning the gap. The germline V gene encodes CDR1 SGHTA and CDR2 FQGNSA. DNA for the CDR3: TGTGCCACCTCCCGAATGGGGTCCCACACAGATACGCAGTATTTT. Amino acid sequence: CATSRMGSHTDTQYF.

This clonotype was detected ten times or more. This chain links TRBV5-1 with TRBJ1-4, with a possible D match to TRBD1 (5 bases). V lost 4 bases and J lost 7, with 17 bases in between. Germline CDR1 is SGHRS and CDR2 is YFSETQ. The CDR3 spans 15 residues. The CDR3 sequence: CASSQGQGPSEKLFF. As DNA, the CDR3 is TGCGCCAGCAGCCAAGGACAAGGGCCTTCTGAAAAACTGTTTTTT.

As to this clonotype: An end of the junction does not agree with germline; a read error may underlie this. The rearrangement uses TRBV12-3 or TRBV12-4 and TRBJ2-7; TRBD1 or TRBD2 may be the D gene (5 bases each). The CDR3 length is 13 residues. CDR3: CASKWDGYYEQYF. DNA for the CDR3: TGCGCCAGCAAGTGGGACGGATACTACGAGCAGTACTTC.

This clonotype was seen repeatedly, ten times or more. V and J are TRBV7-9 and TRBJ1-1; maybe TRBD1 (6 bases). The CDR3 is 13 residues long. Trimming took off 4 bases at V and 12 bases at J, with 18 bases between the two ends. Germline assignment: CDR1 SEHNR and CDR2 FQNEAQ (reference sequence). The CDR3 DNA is TGTGCCAGCAGCTCCGACAGGCAGGAGAAATCTTTCTTT. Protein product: CASSSDRQEKSFF.

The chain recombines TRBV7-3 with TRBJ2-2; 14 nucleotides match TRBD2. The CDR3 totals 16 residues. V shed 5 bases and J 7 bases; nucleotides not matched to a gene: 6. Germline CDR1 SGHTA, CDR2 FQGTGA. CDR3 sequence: CASSRTSGGQGGELFF. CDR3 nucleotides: TGTGCCAGCAGCCGGACTAGCGGGGGGCAAGGCGGGGAGCTGTTTTTT.

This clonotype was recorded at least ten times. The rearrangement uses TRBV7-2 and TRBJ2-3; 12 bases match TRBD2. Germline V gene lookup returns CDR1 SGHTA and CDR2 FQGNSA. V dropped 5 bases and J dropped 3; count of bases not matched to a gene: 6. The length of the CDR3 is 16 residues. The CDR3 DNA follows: TGTGCCAGCAGCCTTCGGACTAGCGGGGTGACAGATACGCAGTATTTT. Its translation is CASSLRTSGVTDTQYF. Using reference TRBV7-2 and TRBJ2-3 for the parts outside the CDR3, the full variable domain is GAGVSQSPSNKVTEKGKDVELRCDPISGHTALYWYRQSLGQGLEFLIYFQGNSAPDKSGLPSDRFSAERTGGSVSTLTIQRTQQEDSAVYLCASSLRTSGVTDTQYFGPGTRLTVL.

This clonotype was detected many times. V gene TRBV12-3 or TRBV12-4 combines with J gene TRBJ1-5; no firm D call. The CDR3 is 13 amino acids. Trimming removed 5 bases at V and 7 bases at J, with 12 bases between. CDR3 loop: CASSPEAWQPQHF. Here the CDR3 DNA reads TGTGCCAGCAGTCCGGAGGCATGGCAGCCCCAGCATTTT.

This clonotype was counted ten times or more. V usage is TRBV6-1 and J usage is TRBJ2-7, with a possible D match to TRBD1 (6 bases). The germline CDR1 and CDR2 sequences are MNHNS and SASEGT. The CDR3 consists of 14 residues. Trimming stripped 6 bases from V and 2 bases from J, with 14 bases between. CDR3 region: CASRSGTLTYEQYF. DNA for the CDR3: TGTGCCAGCAGATCCGGGACACTTACCTACGAGCAGTACTTC.

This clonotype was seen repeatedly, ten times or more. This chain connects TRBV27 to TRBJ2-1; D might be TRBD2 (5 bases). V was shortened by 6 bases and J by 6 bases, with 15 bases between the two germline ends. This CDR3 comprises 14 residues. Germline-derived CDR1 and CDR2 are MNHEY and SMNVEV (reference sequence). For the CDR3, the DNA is TGTGCCAGCAGCCGGACTCGCCAAACCAATGAGCAGTTCTTC. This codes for CASSRTRQTNEQFF.

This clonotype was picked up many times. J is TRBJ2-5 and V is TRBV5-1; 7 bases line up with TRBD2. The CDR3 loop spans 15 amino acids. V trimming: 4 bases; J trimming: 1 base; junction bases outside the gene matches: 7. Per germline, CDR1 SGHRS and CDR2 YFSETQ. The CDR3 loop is CASSPWEGGQETQYF. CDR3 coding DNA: TGCGCCAGCAGCCCATGGGAGGGCGGCCAAGAGACCCAGTACTTC.